These 29 T cell receptor beta chains originate from one sample sequenced in a study of T-cell memory formation after mild COVID-19. TCRdb passed the 5' RACE reads through MiXCR, listing each CDR3 protein once. This sample has 110,000 to 150,000 distinct CDR3 sequences, with roughly a quarter found just once. The sequencing input was PBMCs or a T cell subset sorted from them (not recorded which). These receptors were taken from an adult woman who had mild COVID-19 (a few samples of this study predate the infection). Cell type and time point are not known.

In nucleotides, the CDR3 is TGTGCCAGCAGTTCCCGGACAGGGGCAGTGGATGGCTACACCTTC. This sequence encodes CASSSRTGAVDGYTF. The chain joins TRBV7-9 to TRBJ1-2; 9 bases align to TRBD1. The germline V gene encodes CDR1 SEHNR and CDR2 FQNEAQ (reference sequence). V was clipped by 6 bases and J by 6 bases; unmatched bases: 11. This CDR3 has 15 residues.

This clonotype showed up just once. The genes are TRBV7-3 and TRBJ1-1, with D perhaps matching TRBD1 (5 bases). The germline V and J ends were trimmed by 5 bases and 1 base, with 14 bases remaining between them. This CDR3 is 15 amino acids long. Per the germline V gene, CDR1 is SGHTA and CDR2 is FQGTGA. The CDR3 region is CASSTRGMANTEAFF. In DNA, the CDR3 is TGTGCCAGCAGCACGAGGGGTATGGCGAACACTGAAGCTTTCTTT.

The chain combines TRBV7-9 with TRBJ1-1, with D uncertain. Germline lookup yields CDR1 SEHNR and CDR2 FQNEAQ (reference sequence). The CDR3 spans 16 residues. V was clipped by 2 bases and J by 0 bases, with 13 bases between them. CDR3 nucleotide sequence: TGTGCCAGCAGCTTATCAGGAAACGGCATGAACACTGAAGCTTTCTTT. This codes for CASSLSGNGMNTEAFF.

This clonotype was counted between two and nine times. This chain connects TRBV3-1 to TRBJ1-6; no definite D call. Germline V gene data show CDR1 as LGHDT and CDR2 as YNNKEL (reference sequence). Between the trimmed V and J ends, which lost 5 bases and 7 bases, there was a span of 9 bases. This CDR3 spans 13 amino acids. The CDR3 loop reads CASSYRGNSPLHF. CDR3 coding DNA: TGTGCCAGCAGCTACCGCGGAAATTCACCCCTCCACTTT.

The chain is built from TRBV4-1 and TRBJ2-7; 9 positions agree with TRBD1. The CDR3 is 14 residues long. V trimming: 5 bases; J trimming: 7 bases; junction bases outside the gene matches: 9. Germline V lookup: CDR1 MGHRA, CDR2 YSYEKL. CDR3 amino acids: CASSITGGADEQYF. CDR3 nucleotide sequence: TGCGCCAGCAGCATTACAGGGGGCGCGGATGAGCAGTACTTC.

This chain joins TRBV25-1 and TRBJ1-4; tentative D call: TRBD1 (6 bases). Germline V gene data show CDR1 as MGHDK and CDR2 as SYGVNS. The CDR3 covers 14 residues. Trimming took off 7 bases at V and 8 bases at J, with 17 bases between the two ends. The CDR3 region has the DNA TGTGCCAGCACCCTGACAGGACCGGAGGAAAAACTGTTTTTT. It encodes CASTLTGPEEKLFF.

The J gene is TRBJ2-5, the V gene TRBV12-5; 7 bases are shared with TRBD1. The J call is in doubt because the DNA end fits TRBJ2-1 better. CDR1 is LGHNT and CDR2 is FRNRAP in the germline V gene. This CDR3 region has 13 residues. DNA for the CDR3: TGTGCTAGTGGCACAAGGGGGCAAGAGACCCAGTTCTTC. It translates to CASGTRGQETQFF.

A few counts support this clonotype. The V and J genes are TRBV12-3 or TRBV12-4 and TRBJ2-1; the D is unclear. The CDR3 is 15 amino acids. The V end lost 2 bases, the J end lost 2 bases, and 10 bases lay between the germline ends. As DNA, the CDR3 is TGTGCCAGCAGTTTACTGGGTTCCACCTACAATGAGCAGTTCTTC. Translation gives CASSLLGSTYNEQFF.

V gene TRBV29-1 combines with J gene TRBJ2-7; TRBD2 matches 9 bases. The CDR3 spans 14 residues. In germline, CDR1 is SQVTM, CDR2 ANQGSEA. Trimming cost V 4 bases and J 4 bases; bases outside gene matches: 8. This chain's CDR3 is CSVGPAGGGYEQYF. The CDR3 DNA sequence: TGCAGCGTTGGTCCAGCGGGAGGAGGGTACGAGCAGTACTTC.

This clonotype was seen a handful of times. The rearrangement links TRBV5-5 to TRBJ2-7; 7 bases are a match to TRBD2. The CDR3 is 19 amino acids. Germline V gene data show CDR1 as SGHKS and CDR2 as YYEKEE (reference sequence). V trimming: 0 bases; J trimming: 3 bases; junction bases outside the gene matches: 18. In DNA form, the CDR3 reads TGTGCCAGCAGCTTGGGTCCCCGGCTAGCAGCGGGATTTTTCTACGAGCAGTACTTC. Translating it yields CASSLGPRLAAGFFYEQYF.

This clonotype turned up a few times. The chain carries TRBV21-1 and TRBJ2-4; the table's D gene call, TRBD2, was not cross checked with the DNA. TRBV21-1 is classified as a pseudogene. This CDR3 comprises 17 residues. The CDR3 DNA reads TGTGCCAGCAGCAGCTTAAGAGTAGCGGGATCTAAAACCATTCAGTACTTC. Amino acid sequence: CASSSLRVAGSKTIQYF.

The CDR3, as DNA: TGCAGCGTTGAAGATTCCTCTAGCGGCGATGAGCAGTTCTTC. The encoded protein is CSVEDSSSGDEQFF. This rearrangement joins TRBV29-1 to TRBJ2-1, with 7 bases fitting TRBD2. CDR1 SQVTM and CDR2 ANQGSEA come from the germline V gene. V was clipped by 0 bases and J by 8 bases; unmatched bases: 7. The CDR3 is made up of 14 amino acids.

This CDR3 reads CASSHPGTGSTGELFF. CDR3 sequence (DNA): TGCGCCAGCAGCCACCCCGGGACAGGGAGCACCGGGGAGCTGTTTTTT. The J gene is TRBJ2-2, the V gene TRBV4-1, with TRBD1 matching 9 bases. After removal of 3 bases from V and 4 bases from J, the junction contained 6 bases not matched to a gene. CDR1 MGHRA and CDR2 YSYEKL come from the germline V gene. There are 16 residues in the CDR3.

CDR3 protein: CASSRTGGQETQYF. Written as DNA, the CDR3 is TGTGCCAGCAGTCGGACAGGGGGACAGGAGACCCAGTACTTC. The V gene is TRBV6-5, the J gene TRBJ2-5, with 10 bases fitting TRBD1. The V segment lost 5 bases and the J segment 5 bases; nucleotides outside the gene matches: 5. Germline V gives CDR1 MNHEY, CDR2 SVGAGI. This CDR3 is 14 amino acids long.

The chain carries TRBV7-9 and TRBJ1-1; the match to TRBD1 covers 10 bases. Germline V gives CDR1 SEHNR, CDR2 FQNEAQ (reference sequence). CDR3 length: 14 residues. V dropped 4 bases and J dropped 2; count of bases not matched to a gene: 1. CDR3 loop: CASSWTGGNTEAFF. The CDR3 DNA reads as TGTGCCAGCAGCTGGACAGGGGGAAACACTGAAGCTTTCTTT.

The sample holds a few counts of this clonotype. The chain is built from TRBV5-1 and TRBJ2-2; 7 nucleotides align to TRBD1. Germline CDR1 and CDR2: SGHRS and YFSETQ. The CDR3 extends over 14 amino acids. J lost 5 bases, V lost 5 bases, and 6 bases had no gene match. The CDR3: CASSFRQGTGELFF. CDR3 sequence (DNA): TGCGCCAGCAGTTTCCGACAGGGAACCGGGGAGCTGTTTTTT.

The chain uses TRBV14 and TRBJ1-1, with D uncertain. V gave up 0 bases and J gave up 5 bases, with 13 bases separating them. Germline V gene data show CDR1 as SGHDN and CDR2 as FVKESK. The CDR3 covers 15 residues. CDR3 DNA: TGTGCCAGCAGCCAAGAGTTGGGTAGGAGGACTGAAGCTTTCTTT. Residues: CASSQELGRRTEAFF.

The chain recombines TRBV7-9 with TRBJ2-1; 14 bases map to TRBD2. The V gene's germline CDR1 is SEHNR and CDR2 FQNEAQ (reference sequence). V lost 5 bases, J lost 11 bases, and 11 bases stayed unmatched. The CDR3 contains 16 residues. CDR3 nucleotides: TGTGCCAGCAGCCAGGCAGGGACTAGCGGGAGTAAGCAGCAGTTCTTC. Its protein product is CASSQAGTSGSKQQFF. The whole variable domain, remainder taken from reference TRBV7-9 and TRBJ2-1, is DTGVSQNPRHKITKRGQNVTFRCDPISEHNRLYWYRQTLGQGPEFLTYFQNEAQLEKSRLLSDRFSAERPKGSFSTLEIQRTEQGDSAMYLCASSQAGTSGSKQQFFGPGTRLTVL.

The gene calls are TRBV7-6 and TRBJ2-6; the match to TRBD1 covers 7 bases. The germline CDR1 and CDR2 sequences are SGHVS and FNYEAQ. This CDR3 contains 15 residues. V lost 5 bases and J lost 4; bases outside the gene matches: 5. The CDR3 region is CASSPGTDGANVLTF. CDR3 sequence (DNA): TGTGCCAGCAGCCCAGGGACAGACGGGGCCAACGTCCTGACTTTC.

The genes are TRBV5-1 and TRBJ1-2, with TRBD1 matching over 10 bases. The CDR3 has 13 amino acids. CDR1 and CDR2 from the germline V gene are SGHRS and YFSETQ. V trimming: 2 bases; J trimming: 8 bases; junction bases outside the gene matches: 3. CDR3 region: CASSFGQGEGYTF. CDR3 bases: TGCGCCAGCAGCTTTGGACAGGGGGAGGGCTACACCTTC.

V gene TRBV12-3 or TRBV12-4 combines with J gene TRBJ2-1; possibly TRBD2 for D (5 bases). The CDR3 covers 14 residues. V shed 1 base and J shed 6 bases, with 10 bases lying between them. This CDR3 is CASSLEEEANEQFF. The CDR3 region has the DNA TGTGCCAGCAGTTTAGAAGAGGAGGCCAATGAGCAGTTCTTC.

This clonotype has more than one count but fewer than ten. CDR3 DNA: TGTGCCAGCAGGTGGGACAGGGGACGGTCCTACGAGCAGTACTTC. Translating gives CASRWDRGRSYEQYF. The rearrangement links TRBV6-6 to TRBJ2-7; TRBD1 matches 10 bases. Per the germline V gene, CDR1 is MNHNY and CDR2 is SVGAGI (reference sequence). J lost 1 base, V lost 6 bases, and 6 bases had no gene match. The CDR3 consists of 15 residues.

The sample holds a few counts of this clonotype. The DNA of the CDR3 is TGTGCCAGCAGCTTAGCGGGGACTAGCGGAGACAATGAGCAGTTCTTC. Encoded protein: CASSLAGTSGDNEQFF. This sequence joins TRBV7-3 and TRBJ2-1; TRBD2 aligns across 11 bases. Germline assignment: CDR1 SGHTA and CDR2 FQGTGA. This CDR3 region has 16 residues. Losses at the gene ends were 2 bases for V and 5 bases for J; bases not matched to a gene: 5. Variable domain in full (rest from reference TRBV7-3 and TRBJ2-1): GAGVSQTPSNKVTEKGKYVELRCDPISGHTALYWYRQSLGQGPEFLIYFQGTGAADDSGLPNDRFFAVRPEGSVSTLKIQRTERGDSAVYLCASSLAGTSGDNEQFFGPGTRLTVL.

This clonotype has a handful of counts. V usage is TRBV7-9 and J usage is TRBJ2-5; 9 bases line up with TRBD2. The V and J ends lost 0 bases and 1 base, in that order; junction bases with no gene match: 6. The CDR3 loop spans 17 amino acids. The germline V gene encodes CDR1 SEHNR and CDR2 FQNEAQ (reference sequence). The CDR3, as DNA: TGTGCCAGCAGCTTAGCGATAGCGGGAGCCTTCCAAGAGACCCAGTACTTC. Translation gives CASSLAIAGAFQETQYF. The whole variable domain, filled in from reference TRBV7-9 and TRBJ2-5, reads DTGVSQNPRHKITKRGQNVTFRCDPISEHNRLYWYRQTLGQGPEFLTYFQNEAQLEKSRLLSDRFSAERPKGSFSTLEIQRTEQGDSAMYLCASSLAIAGAFQETQYFGPGTRLLVL.

The rearrangement links TRBV7-9 to TRBJ2-5; a weak D match, TRBD1 (6 bases). The CDR3 is made up of 15 amino acids. The V and J ends lost 1 base and 1 base respectively, with 10 bases between them. Germline loops: CDR1 SEHNR, CDR2 FQNEAQ (reference sequence). CDR3 amino acids: CASSLVETGQETQYF. For the CDR3, the DNA is TGTGCCAGCAGCTTAGTGGAGACAGGCCAAGAGACCCAGTACTTC.

The chain combines TRBV6-6 with TRBJ2-6; D possibly corresponds to TRBD2 (6 bases). CDR3 size: 15 residues. The germline gives CDR1 MNHNY, CDR2 SVGAGI (reference sequence). The V and J ends lost 8 bases and 1 base respectively, with 12 bases between them. The CDR3 sequence is CASQAGSSGANVLTF. DNA for the CDR3: TGTGCCAGCCAGGCCGGGAGTTCTGGGGCCAACGTCCTGACTTTC.

This clonotype has just a few counts. The chain links TRBV6-6 to TRBJ1-5, with a possible D match to TRBD1 (6 bases). This CDR3 is built from 13 residues. Trimming left V 4 bases short and J 7 bases short, with 11 bases between. Per the germline V gene, CDR1 is MNHNY and CDR2 is SVGAGI (reference sequence). CDR3 in amino acids: CASSLQGSQPQHF. The CDR3 region has the DNA TGTGCCAGCAGTTTACAGGGAAGCCAGCCCCAGCATTTT.

This clonotype was counted a few times. This sequence joins TRBV20-1 and TRBJ2-1; maybe TRBD1 (6 bases). CDR3 length: 14 amino acids. Trimming removed 3 bases from V and 5 bases from J, with 14 bases in between. CDR1 and CDR2 from the germline V gene are DFQATT and SNEGSKA (reference sequence). The CDR3 coding sequence is TGCAGTGCTAGGGCCGTTTACAGGGACAATGAGCAGTTCTTC. Encoded protein: CSARAVYRDNEQFF.

The V and J genes are TRBV20-1 and TRBJ1-3, with 9 bases fitting TRBD1. The CDR3 contains 17 residues. Losses at the gene ends were 1 base for V and 5 bases for J; bases not matched to a gene: 12. In germline, CDR1 is DFQATT, CDR2 SNEGSKA (reference sequence). CDR3 DNA: TGCAGTGCTAGAGTATCAGGTTTTGGACAGGGGAGAAACACCATATATTTT. The encoded protein is CSARVSGFGQGRNTIYF.